A single sample is the source of the 24 T cell receptor beta chains below, sequenced in a study of T cell responses to AZD1222 COVID-19 vaccine. Produced via immunoSEQ multiplex PCR; TCRdb's table is partial and in-frame only. The sample includes tens of thousands of clones, over 75% of them seen just once. The sample here was peripheral blood, taken on day 0 of AZD1222 vaccination. Source of these receptors: an adult in good health.

The chain is built from TRBV19 and TRBJ2-2; D remains ambiguous. The CDR3 length is 15 residues. V was trimmed by 7 bases and J by 8 bases, leaving 20 bases between them. In germline, CDR1 is LNHDA, CDR2 SQIVND (reference sequence). The CDR3 spells CASTLSHGSWGELFF. The CDR3 DNA is TGTGCCAGTACGCTCTCACACGGATCTTGGGGGGAGCTGTTTTTT.

V usage is TRBV5-1 and J usage is TRBJ2-1, with 10 positions matching TRBD2. V gave up 2 bases and J gave up 6 bases; unmatched junction bases: 2. Germline V gives CDR1 SGHRS, CDR2 YFSETQ. This CDR3 spans 14 amino acids. As DNA, the CDR3 is TGCGCCAGCAGCTTAGCGGGGGGGAGCAATGAGCAGTTCTTC. Its translation: CASSLAGGSNEQFF.

The chain links TRBV19 to TRBJ2-7; TRBD1 agrees at 9 bases. V gave up 4 bases and J gave up 9 bases; unmatched junction bases: 10. The CDR3 extends over 14 amino acids. In germline, CDR1 is LNHDA, CDR2 SQIVND (reference sequence). The CDR3 here is CASSTGQGHQGQYF. The CDR3 bases are TGTGCCAGTAGTACGGGACAGGGCCACCAGGGGCAGTACTTC.

The V call is TRBV7-3, the J call TRBJ2-1; D may be TRBD2 (5 bases). This CDR3 region has 13 residues. Trimming took 5 bases from V and 9 from J, leaving 14 bases between them. Germline V gene sequence: CDR1 SGHTA, CDR2 FQGTGA. This chain's CDR3 is CASSPEGRGEQFF. CDR3 bases: TGTGCCAGCAGCCCTGAGGGCCGAGGTGAGCAGTTCTTC. The variable domain in full, with the rest retrieved from reference TRBV7-3 and TRBJ2-1, is GAGVSQTPSNKVTEKGKYVELRCDPISGHTALYWYRQSLGQGPEFLIYFQGTGAADDSGLPNDRFFAVRPEGSVSTLKIQRTERGDSAVYLCASSPEGRGEQFFGPGTRLTVL.

The sample holds one count of this clone. The rearrangement links TRBV4-2 to TRBJ2-5; possible D gene TRBD1, 6 bases. Trimming cost V 1 base and J 5 bases, with 11 bases left between them. From germline, CDR1 is LGHNA and CDR2 YNFKEQ. CDR3 size: 14 residues. The CDR3 loop is CASSQAQGKETQYF. CDR3 DNA sequence: TGTGCCAGCAGCCAAGCGCAGGGGAAGGAGACCCAGTACTTC.

This clone appeared a single time. V usage is TRBV6-1 and J usage is TRBJ1-2; 10 bases agree with TRBD1. V shed 3 bases and J 8 bases; nucleotides not matched to a gene: 3. The CDR3 sequence is 13 residues long. Germline V gene lookup returns CDR1 MNHNS and CDR2 SASEGT. CDR3 region: CASSDRDRGGYTF. As DNA, the CDR3 is TGTGCCAGCAGTGACCGGGACAGGGGAGGCTACACCTTC.

V is TRBV7-8 and J is TRBJ1-3; D is unclear. V lost 3 bases and J lost 4, with 7 bases in between. Germline V lookup: CDR1 SGHVS, CDR2 FQNEAQ. The CDR3 has 13 residues. The CDR3, as DNA: TGTGCCAGCAGCTTCGGAGGGGGAAACACCATATATTTT. Translated, it gives CASSFGGGNTIYF.

The V and J genes are TRBV9 and TRBJ2-1, with 11 bases identical to TRBD2. After removal of 1 base from V and 9 bases from J, the junction contained 0 bases not matched to a gene. The CDR3 consists of 13 residues. Germline V gives CDR1 SGDLS, CDR2 YYNGEE. The CDR3: CASSVLAGGEQFF. Written as DNA, the CDR3 is TGTGCCAGCAGCGTACTAGCGGGGGGTGAGCAGTTCTTC. Together with reference TRBV9 and TRBJ2-1, the CDR3 gives the full variable domain: DSGVTQTPKHLITATGQRVTLRCSPRSGDLSVYWYQQSLDQGLQFLIQYYNGEERAKGNILERFSAQQFPDLHSELNLSSLELGDSALYFCASSVLAGGEQFFGPGTRLTVL.

In this sample, this clone turned up once. CDR3 loop: CASSEGWKNRDRAEREQYF. In nucleotides, the CDR3 is TGTGCCAGCAGTGAAGGATGGAAAAACCGGGACAGGGCGGAGAGGGAGCAGTACTTC. The chain recombines TRBV6-4 with TRBJ2-7; 9 bases line up with TRBD1. CDR1 and CDR2 (germline): MRHNA, SNTAGT. The J segment lost 7 bases and the V segment lost 3 bases, leaving 22 bases of the junction unmatched. This CDR3 comprises 19 residues.

Only one count was recorded for this clone. The chain couples TRBV15 to TRBJ2-5; tentative D call: TRBD2 (5 bases). V lost 2 bases to trimming and J lost 2 bases, with 15 bases between them. The CDR3 sequence is 16 residues long. Germline V gene data show CDR1 as LNHNV and CDR2 as YYDKDF (reference sequence). CDR3 residues: CATSRSGSRHQETQYF. The CDR3 bases are TGTGCCACCAGCAGATCGGGGTCCCGACATCAAGAGACCCAGTACTTC. Variable domain in full (rest from reference TRBV15 and TRBJ2-5): DAMVIQNPRYQVTQFGKPVTLSCSQTLNHNVMYWYQQKSSQAPKLLFHYYDKDFNNEADTPDNFQSRRPNTSFCFLDIRSPGLGDTAMYLCATSRSGSRHQETQYFGPGTRLLVL.

This clone has a handful of counts. V gene TRBV7-8 combines with J gene TRBJ1-6; 7 bases fit TRBD1. Germline values: CDR1 SGHVS, CDR2 FQNEAQ. The CDR3 is made up of 15 amino acids. Trimming took 5 bases from V and 5 from J; bases not matched to a gene: 6. CDR3 in DNA: TGTGCCAGCAGCAGCCGGGACAGCAATAATTCACCCCTCCACTTT. Protein product: CASSSRDSNNSPLHF.

The V gene is TRBV30, the J gene TRBJ1-1, with D maybe TRBD1 (5 bases). This CDR3 has 12 residues. CDR1 is GTSNPN and CDR2 is SVGIG in the germline V gene (reference sequence). Trimming took 3 bases from V and 8 from J, leaving 13 bases between them. Here the CDR3 reads CAWSLRDREAFF. For the CDR3, the DNA is TGTGCCTGGAGCCTCCGGGACCGCGAAGCTTTCTTT.

This clone occurred once. V gene TRBV7-2 combines with J gene TRBJ2-1; 9 bases map to TRBD2. The germline CDR1 and CDR2 sequences are SGHTA and FQGNSA. Unmatched junction bases numbered 4, after V lost 3 bases and J lost 1 base. The CDR3 is made up of 16 amino acids. CDR3 sequence: CASSFSGRGSYNEQFF. CDR3 nucleotides: TGTGCCAGCAGCTTTAGCGGGAGAGGATCCTACAATGAGCAGTTCTTC. Variable domain in full (rest from reference TRBV7-2 and TRBJ2-1): GAGVSQSPSNKVTEKGKDVELRCDPISGHTALYWYRQSLGQGLEFLIYFQGNSAPDKSGLPSDRFSAERTGGSVSTLTIQRTQQEDSAVYLCASSFSGRGSYNEQFFGPGTRLTVL.

This rearrangement joins TRBV18 to TRBJ1-1; a possible D gene is TRBD1 (5 bases). CDR3 length: 16 residues. The germline gives CDR1 KGHSH, CDR2 LQKENI. The germline V and J ends were trimmed by 1 base and 0 bases, with 12 bases remaining between them. The CDR3: CASSPRGDRLNTEAFF. In DNA form, the CDR3 reads TGTGCCAGCTCACCACGGGGAGACAGACTGAACACTGAAGCTTTCTTT.

The rearrangement links TRBV2 to TRBJ2-3, with no clear D. V shed 3 bases and J shed 3 bases, with 7 bases lying between them. The CDR3 has 13 residues. Per germline, CDR1 SNHLY and CDR2 FYNNEI. CDR3 loop: CASSEGLTDTQYF. The CDR3 bases are TGTGCCAGCAGTGAGGGCCTTACAGATACGCAGTATTTT.

With regard to this clone: One end of the junction is discordant with germline, which a read error may explain. The chain is built from TRBV6-6 and TRBJ2-3, with unresolved D. Germline CDR1 and CDR2: MNHNY and SVGAGI (reference sequence). CDR3 size: 15 residues. CDR3 residues: CASRYRTPSTDTQYF. The CDR3 DNA sequence: TGTGCCAGCCGTTACCGCACACCTAGCACAGATACGCAGTATTTT.

The chain employs TRBV5-1 and TRBJ2-7; 7 positions agree with TRBD1. V trimming: 2 bases; J trimming: 2 bases; junction bases outside the gene matches: 7. The CDR3 covers 15 residues. Germline V lookup: CDR1 SGHRS, CDR2 YFSETQ. The CDR3 DNA reads as TGCGCCAGCAGCTTAGTAGGGACAGAGACCTACGAGCAGTACTTC. Translation gives CASSLVGTETYEQYF. The variable domain in full, completed from reference TRBV5-1 and TRBJ2-7, reads KAGVTQTPRYLIKTRGQQVTLSCSPISGHRSVSWYQQTPGQGLQFLFEYFSETQRNKGNFPGRFSGRQFSNSRSEMNVSTLELGDSALYLCASSLVGTETYEQYFGPGTRLTVT.

This clone turned up a few times. This sequence joins TRBV7-9 and TRBJ1-1; D uncertain. This CDR3 contains 12 residues. Germline-derived CDR1 and CDR2 are SEHNR and FQNEAQ (reference sequence). Trimming removed 5 bases at V and 6 bases at J, with 10 bases between. The CDR3: CASSPRVPEAFF. Written as DNA, the CDR3 is TGTGCCAGCAGCCCCCGGGTGCCTGAAGCTTTCTTT.

This clone was found once. The chain combines TRBV2 with TRBJ2-3; 7 positions match TRBD2. Per germline, CDR1 SNHLY and CDR2 FYNNEI. CDR3 length: 13 residues. The V and J ends lost 9 bases and 7 bases, in that order; junction bases with no gene match: 10. The CDR3 nucleotides read TGTGCCAGAACGGGGGAGGGCCGAAATACGCAGTATTTT. Residues: CARTGEGRNTQYF. The variable domain in full, with the rest retrieved from reference TRBV2 and TRBJ2-3, is EPEVTQTPSHQVTQMGQEVILRCVPISNHLYFYWYRQILGQKVEFLVSFYNNEISEKSEIFDDQFSVERPDGSNFTLKIRSTKLEDSAMYFCARTGEGRNTQYFGPGTRLTVL.

The chain joins TRBV3-1 (or the pseudogene TRBV3-2) to TRBJ2-1, with a possible D match to TRBD2 (6 bases). V shed 3 bases and J shed 6 bases, with 9 bases lying between them. The germline V gene encodes CDR1 LGHDT and CDR2 YNNKEL (reference sequence). CDR3 length equals 13 residues. CDR3 in amino acids: CASSHGEANEQFF. The DNA of the CDR3 is TGTGCCAGCAGCCACGGGGAGGCCAATGAGCAGTTCTTC.

In its sample, this clone was seen once. The J gene is TRBJ1-2, the V gene TRBV6-5; no reliable D call. The CDR3 covers 15 residues. The V gene lost 0 bases and the J gene lost 4 bases, with 12 bases spanning the gap. Germline assignment: CDR1 MNHEY and CDR2 SVGAGI. This CDR3 reads CASSYSITALYGYTF. The CDR3 nucleotides are TGTGCCAGCAGTTACTCGATTACAGCCCTCTATGGCTACACCTTC.

The chain combines TRBV28 with TRBJ1-3; weak D call: TRBD1 (5 bases). The CDR3 has 13 amino acids. From germline, CDR1 is MDHEN and CDR2 SYDVKM. The V gene lost 4 bases and the J gene lost 6 bases, with 10 bases spanning the gap. The CDR3 DNA reads TGTGCCAGCAGTTCCCGGGGCCTAAACACCATATATTTT. As protein: CASSSRGLNTIYF.

This clone was seen only a few times. The chain employs TRBV3-1 (or the pseudogene TRBV3-2) and TRBJ1-3; weak D call: TRBD1 (6 bases). The V end lost 7 bases, the J end lost 4 bases, and 17 bases lay between the germline ends. Germline V gene data show CDR1 as LGHDT and CDR2 as YNNKEL (reference sequence). There are 15 residues in the CDR3. The CDR3 loop is CASTARGAAGNTIYF. CDR3 sequence (DNA): TGTGCCAGCACCGCTAGGGGGGCCGCCGGAAACACCATATATTTT.

The chain uses TRBV18 and TRBJ2-7; 8 nucleotides line up with TRBD1. The CDR3 contains 15 residues. Trimming took 4 bases from V and 0 from J; bases not matched to a gene: 5. Germline V CDR1 and CDR2: KGHSH, LQKENI. CDR3 in amino acids: CASSRPGTGSYEQYF. The DNA of the CDR3 is TGTGCCAGCTCACGTCCCGGGACAGGCTCCTACGAGCAGTACTTC.